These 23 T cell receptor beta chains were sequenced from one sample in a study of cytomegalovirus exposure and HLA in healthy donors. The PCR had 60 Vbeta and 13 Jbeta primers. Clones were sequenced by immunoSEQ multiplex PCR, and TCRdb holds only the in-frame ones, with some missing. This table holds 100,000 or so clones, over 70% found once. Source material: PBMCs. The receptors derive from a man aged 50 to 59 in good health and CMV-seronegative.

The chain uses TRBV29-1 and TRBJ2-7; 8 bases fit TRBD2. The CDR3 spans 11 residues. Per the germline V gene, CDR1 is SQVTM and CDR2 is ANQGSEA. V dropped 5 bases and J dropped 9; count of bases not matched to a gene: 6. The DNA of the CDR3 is TGCAGCGTTACAGCGGGAGACGGGCAGTACTTC. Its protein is CSVTAGDGQYF.

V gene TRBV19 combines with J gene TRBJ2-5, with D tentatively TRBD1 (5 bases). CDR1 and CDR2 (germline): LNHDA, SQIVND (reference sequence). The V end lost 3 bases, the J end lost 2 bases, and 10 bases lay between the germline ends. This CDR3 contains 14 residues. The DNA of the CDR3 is TGTGCCAGTAGTATCATCCAGGGTCAAGAGACCCAGTACTTC. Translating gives CASSIIQGQETQYF.

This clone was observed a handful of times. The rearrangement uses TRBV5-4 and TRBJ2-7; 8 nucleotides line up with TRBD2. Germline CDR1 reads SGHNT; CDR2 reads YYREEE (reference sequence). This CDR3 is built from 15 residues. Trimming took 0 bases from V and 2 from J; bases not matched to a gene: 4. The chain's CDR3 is CASSLGVAGTYEQYF. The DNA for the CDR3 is TGTGCCAGCAGCTTGGGAGTAGCGGGGACCTACGAGCAGTACTTC.

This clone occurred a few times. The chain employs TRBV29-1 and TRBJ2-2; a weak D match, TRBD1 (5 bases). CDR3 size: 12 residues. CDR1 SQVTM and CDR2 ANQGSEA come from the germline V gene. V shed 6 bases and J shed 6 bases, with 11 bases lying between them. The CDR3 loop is CSVRVAAGELFF. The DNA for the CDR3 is TGCAGCGTCAGGGTGGCGGCCGGGGAGCTGTTTTTT.

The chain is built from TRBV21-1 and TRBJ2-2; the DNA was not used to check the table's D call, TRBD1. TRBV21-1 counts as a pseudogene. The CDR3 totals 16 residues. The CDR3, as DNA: TGTGCCAGCAGCATCCCCGGGACAGGGTACACCGGGGAGCTGTTTTTT. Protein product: CASSIPGTGYTGELFF.

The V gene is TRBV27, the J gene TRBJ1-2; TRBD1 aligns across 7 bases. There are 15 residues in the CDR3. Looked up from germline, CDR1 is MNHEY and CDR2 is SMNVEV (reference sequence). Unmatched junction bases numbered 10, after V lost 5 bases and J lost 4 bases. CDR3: CASSPQQGMGYGYTF. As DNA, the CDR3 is TGTGCCAGCAGTCCCCAACAGGGGATGGGCTATGGCTACACCTTC.

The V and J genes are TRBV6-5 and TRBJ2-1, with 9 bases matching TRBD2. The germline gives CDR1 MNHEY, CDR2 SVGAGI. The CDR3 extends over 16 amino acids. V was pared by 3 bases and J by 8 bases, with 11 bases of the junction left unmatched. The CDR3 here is CASSYSGLAGSDEQFF. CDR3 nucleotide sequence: TGTGCCAGCAGTTATTCAGGGCTAGCGGGGTCGGATGAGCAGTTCTTC.

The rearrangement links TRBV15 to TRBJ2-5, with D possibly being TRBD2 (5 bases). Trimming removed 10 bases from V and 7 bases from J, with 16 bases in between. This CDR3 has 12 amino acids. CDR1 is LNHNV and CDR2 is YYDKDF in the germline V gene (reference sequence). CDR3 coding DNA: TGTGCCAGCTCCGCCGGAGGCGGGACCCAGTACTTC. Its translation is CASSAGGGTQYF.

CDR3 sequence reads: CASSLSGIEETQYF. The DNA for the CDR3 is TGTGCCAGCAGCTTATCAGGGATCGAAGAGACCCAGTACTTC. The rearrangement links TRBV7-2 to TRBJ2-5; possible D gene TRBD1, 5 bases. Germline V lookup: CDR1 SGHTA, CDR2 FQGNSA. V lost 2 bases and J lost 3, with 10 bases in between. CDR3 length: 14 amino acids. Together with reference TRBV7-2 and TRBJ2-5, the CDR3 gives the full variable domain: GAGVSQSPSNKVTEKGKDVELRCDPISGHTALYWYRQSLGQGLEFLIYFQGNSAPDKSGLPSDRFSAERTGGSVSTLTIQRTQQEDSAVYLCASSLSGIEETQYFGPGTRLLVL.

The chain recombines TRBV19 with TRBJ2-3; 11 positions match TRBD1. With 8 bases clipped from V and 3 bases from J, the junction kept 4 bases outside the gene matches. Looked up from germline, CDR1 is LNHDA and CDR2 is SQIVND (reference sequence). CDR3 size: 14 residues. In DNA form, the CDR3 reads TGTGCCAGTTCGGACAGGGGGCCTACAGATACGCAGTATTTT. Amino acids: CASSDRGPTDTQYF. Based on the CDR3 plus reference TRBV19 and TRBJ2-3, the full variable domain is DGGITQSPKYLFRKEGQNVTLSCEQNLNHDAMYWYRQDPGQGLRLIYYSQIVNDFQKGDIAEGYSVSREKKESFPLTVTSAQKNPTAFYLCASSDRGPTDTQYFGPGTRLTVL.

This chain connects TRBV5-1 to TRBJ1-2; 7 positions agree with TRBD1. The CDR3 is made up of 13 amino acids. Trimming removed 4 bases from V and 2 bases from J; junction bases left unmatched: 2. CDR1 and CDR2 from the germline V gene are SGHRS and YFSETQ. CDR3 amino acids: CASSMGQNYGYTF. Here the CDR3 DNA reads TGCGCCAGCAGCATGGGACAGAACTATGGCTACACCTTC.

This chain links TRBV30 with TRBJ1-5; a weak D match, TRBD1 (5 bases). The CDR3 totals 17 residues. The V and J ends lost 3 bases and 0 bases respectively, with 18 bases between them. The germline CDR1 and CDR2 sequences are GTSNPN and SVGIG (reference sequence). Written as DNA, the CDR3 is TGTGCCTGGAGCGCCCCTTATGGGGCCTATAGCAATCAGCCCCAGCATTTT. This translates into CAWSAPYGAYSNQPQHF.

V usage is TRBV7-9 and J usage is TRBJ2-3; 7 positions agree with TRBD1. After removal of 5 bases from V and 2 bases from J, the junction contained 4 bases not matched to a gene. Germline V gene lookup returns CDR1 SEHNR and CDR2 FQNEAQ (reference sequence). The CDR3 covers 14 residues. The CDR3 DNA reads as TGTGCCAGCAGCCCGGGGACAGCCACAGATACGCAGTATTTT. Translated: CASSPGTATDTQYF.

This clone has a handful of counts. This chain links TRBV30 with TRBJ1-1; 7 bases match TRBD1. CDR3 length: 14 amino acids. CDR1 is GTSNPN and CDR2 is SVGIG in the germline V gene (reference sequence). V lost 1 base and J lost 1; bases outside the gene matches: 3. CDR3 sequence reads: CAWSGKGANTEAFF. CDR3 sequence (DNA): TGTGCCTGGAGTGGGAAGGGGGCGAACACTGAAGCTTTCTTT.

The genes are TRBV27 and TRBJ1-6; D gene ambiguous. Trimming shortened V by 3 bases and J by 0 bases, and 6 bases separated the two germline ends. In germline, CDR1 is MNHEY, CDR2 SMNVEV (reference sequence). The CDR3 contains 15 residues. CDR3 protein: CASSLGSSYNSPLHF. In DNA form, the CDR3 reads TGTGCCAGCAGTTTGGGGAGCTCCTATAATTCACCCCTCCACTTT.

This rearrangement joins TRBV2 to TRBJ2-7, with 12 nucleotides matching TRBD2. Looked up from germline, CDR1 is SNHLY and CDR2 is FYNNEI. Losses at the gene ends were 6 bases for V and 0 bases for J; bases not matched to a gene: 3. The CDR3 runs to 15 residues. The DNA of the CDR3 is TGTGCCAGCAGCAGACTAGCGGGGGACTCCTACGAGCAGTACTTC. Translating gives CASSRLAGDSYEQYF. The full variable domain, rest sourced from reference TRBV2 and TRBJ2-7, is EPEVTQTPSHQVTQMGQEVILRCVPISNHLYFYWYRQILGQKVEFLVSFYNNEISEKSEIFDDQFSVERPDGSNFTLKIRSTKLEDSAMYFCASSRLAGDSYEQYFGPGTRLTVT.

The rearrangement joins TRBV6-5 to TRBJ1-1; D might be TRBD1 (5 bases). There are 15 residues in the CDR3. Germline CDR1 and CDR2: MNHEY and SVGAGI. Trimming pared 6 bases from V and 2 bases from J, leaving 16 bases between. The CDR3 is CASSASGRANTEAFF. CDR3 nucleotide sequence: TGTGCCAGCAGCGCGTCGGGCAGGGCTAACACTGAAGCTTTCTTT.

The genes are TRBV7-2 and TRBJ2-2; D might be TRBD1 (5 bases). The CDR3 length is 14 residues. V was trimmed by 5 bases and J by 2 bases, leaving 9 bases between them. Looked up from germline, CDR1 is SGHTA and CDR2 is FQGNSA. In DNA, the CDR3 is TGTGCCAGCAGCCGTCAGGGAAACACCGGGGAGCTGTTTTTT. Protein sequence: CASSRQGNTGELFF.

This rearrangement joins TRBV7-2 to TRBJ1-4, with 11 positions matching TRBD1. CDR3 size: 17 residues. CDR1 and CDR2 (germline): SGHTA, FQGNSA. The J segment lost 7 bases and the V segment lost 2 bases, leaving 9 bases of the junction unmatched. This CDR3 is CASSLRRGQGGFEKLFF. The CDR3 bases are TGTGCCAGCAGCTTACGAAGGGGACAGGGGGGATTTGAAAAACTGTTTTTT.

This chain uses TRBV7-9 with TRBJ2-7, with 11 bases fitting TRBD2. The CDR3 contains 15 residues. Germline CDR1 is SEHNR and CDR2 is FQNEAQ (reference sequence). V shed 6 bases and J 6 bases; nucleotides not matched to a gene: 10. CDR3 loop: CASRSVDSGRVEQYF. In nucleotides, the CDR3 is TGTGCCAGCAGGTCGGTCGATAGCGGGAGGGTCGAGCAGTACTTC.

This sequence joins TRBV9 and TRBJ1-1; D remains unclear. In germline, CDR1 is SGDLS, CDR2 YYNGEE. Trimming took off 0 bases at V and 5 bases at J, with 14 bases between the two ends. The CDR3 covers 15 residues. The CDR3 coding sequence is TGTGCCAGCAGCGTAGGGGCTCCCTGGGAGACTGAAGCTTTCTTT. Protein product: CASSVGAPWETEAFF.

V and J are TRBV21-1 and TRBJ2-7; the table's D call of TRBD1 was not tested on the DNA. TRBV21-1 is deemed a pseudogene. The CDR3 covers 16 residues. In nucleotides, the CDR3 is TGTGCCAGCAGCAAAGTGGGGACAGGCCCCGAGGGAGAGCAGTACTTC. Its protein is CASSKVGTGPEGEQYF.

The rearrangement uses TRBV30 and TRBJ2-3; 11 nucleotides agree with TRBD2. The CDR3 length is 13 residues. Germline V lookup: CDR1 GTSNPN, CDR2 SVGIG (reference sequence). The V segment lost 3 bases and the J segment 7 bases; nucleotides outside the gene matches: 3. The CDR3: CAWRTSGTNTQYF. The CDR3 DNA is TGTGCCTGGAGGACTAGCGGGACGAATACGCAGTATTTT.